Below are 20 T cell receptor beta chains sequenced from a single sample in a study of cytomegalovirus exposure and HLA in healthy donors. It was with 60 Vbeta and 13 Jbeta primers that the PCR ran. Method: immunoSEQ multiplex PCR; TCRdb's copy keeps in-frame clones and lacks some. Altogether approximately 140,000 clones are present, around 60% being singletons, with the ten largest covering about 7.1%. Specimen: PBMCs. The origin of the receptors is a woman aged 60-70 years in good health and CMV-seropositive.

The chain couples TRBV5-6 to TRBJ2-6, with a weak D call TRBD2 (5 bases). CDR1 and CDR2 (germline): SGHDT, YYEEEE. V lost 4 bases and J 0 bases, leaving 8 bases between the germline ends. This CDR3 is built from 15 residues. CDR3 amino acids: CASSRGSSGANVLTF. The CDR3 DNA is TGTGCCAGCAGCCGAGGGAGCTCTGGGGCCAACGTCCTGACTTTC.

Here the CDR3 DNA reads TGTGCCAGCAGTTTAGACAGGGGGCGCGTCTATGGCTACACCTTC. Amino acids: CASSLDRGRVYGYTF. The chain has TRBV28 and TRBJ1-2, with 10 positions matching TRBD1. The CDR3 is 15 residues long. J was trimmed by 4 bases and V by 2 bases; bases with no gene match: 4. Germline V gives CDR1 MDHEN, CDR2 SYDVKM.

The V gene is TRBV29-1, the J gene TRBJ2-7; TRBD1 is a possible D gene (6 bases). The CDR3 spans 13 residues. Trimming took off 4 bases at V and 3 bases at J, with 13 bases between the two ends. Germline CDR1 is SQVTM and CDR2 is ANQGSEA. In DNA, the CDR3 is TGCAGCGTTGGAGGACAGTATCTCTACGAGCAGTACTTC. Translation gives CSVGGQYLYEQYF.

This chain connects TRBV4-3 to TRBJ1-1; 7 nucleotides match TRBD1. Germline trimming cut 1 base from V and 6 bases from J; bases unmatched to any gene: 5. The CDR3 contains 14 residues. Germline loops: CDR1 LGHNA, CDR2 YSLEER. CDR3 nucleotide sequence: TGCGCCAGCAGCCAAGCTCGACAGGGCGCTGAAGCTTTCTTT. This sequence encodes CASSQARQGAEAFF.

The rearrangement joins TRBV28 to TRBJ2-1, with 7 bases fitting TRBD2. V dropped 3 bases and J dropped 13; count of bases not matched to a gene: 9. Germline V CDR1 and CDR2: MDHEN, SYDVKM. The CDR3 has 13 residues. The CDR3 nucleotides read TGTGCCAGCAGTTTGGCCGCCAGCGGGGTACAGTTCTTC. This sequence encodes CASSLAASGVQFF.

The chain combines TRBV28 with TRBJ2-2, with D possibly being TRBD2 (5 bases). The germline CDR1 and CDR2 sequences are MDHEN and SYDVKM. The CDR3 loop spans 15 amino acids. The ends were cut back, 3 bases at V and 6 bases at J, with 14 bases in the middle. The CDR3 sequence: CASSFPAEDAGELFF. CDR3 DNA: TGTGCCAGCAGTTTTCCAGCGGAGGACGCCGGGGAGCTGTTTTTT.

J is TRBJ2-3 and V is TRBV28; a possible D gene is TRBD2 (5 bases). V was clipped by 8 bases and J by 0 bases, with 9 bases between them. The CDR3 runs 13 residues. Germline V gene sequence: CDR1 MDHEN, CDR2 SYDVKM. The CDR3 protein is CASSGSSTDTQYF. CDR3 sequence (DNA): TGTGCCAGCTCGGGGTCTAGCACAGATACGCAGTATTTT.

The V gene is TRBV2, the J gene TRBJ2-2, with D unresolved. CDR3 length: 12 amino acids. Germline V gives CDR1 SNHLY, CDR2 FYNNEI. The germline V and J ends were trimmed by 8 bases and 8 bases, with 12 bases remaining between them. The CDR3 DNA is TGTGCCAGCCGTAACCAAGCTGGGGAGCTGTTTTTT. This encodes CASRNQAGELFF.

The genes are TRBV18 and TRBJ2-7, with TRBD1 identical over 10 bases. The germline V gene encodes CDR1 KGHSH and CDR2 LQKENI. V dropped 1 base and J dropped 7; count of bases not matched to a gene: 10. The CDR3 spans 16 residues. The CDR3 nucleotides read TGTGCCAGCTCACCACGGGAAGGACAGGGGGAGTGGGAGCAGTACTTC. Encoded protein: CASSPREGQGEWEQYF.

V and J are TRBV9 and TRBJ2-7, with D perhaps matching TRBD1 (7 bases). CDR3 length equals 17 residues. Germline V gene lookup returns CDR1 SGDLS and CDR2 YYNGEE. V lost 0 bases to trimming and J lost 5 bases, with 21 bases between them. The CDR3 reads CASSVAGGNLGGDEQYF. In nucleotides, the CDR3 is TGTGCCAGCAGCGTAGCAGGGGGGAACCTTGGTGGTGACGAGCAGTACTTC.

This clone was counted a few times. This chain links TRBV11-3 with TRBJ2-7; 11 bases align to TRBD1. Germline V gene data show CDR1 as SGHNT and CDR2 as YENEEA. The CDR3 totals 14 residues. J gave up 7 bases and V 5 bases, and 7 bases lay outside the gene matches. In DNA, the CDR3 is TGTGCCAGCAGCCTAGGACAGGGGGCGCAGGAGCAGTACTTC. Translation gives CASSLGQGAQEQYF.

This clone has only a few counts. The chain links TRBV28 to TRBJ1-4; 7 bases agree with TRBD1. Germline loops: CDR1 MDHEN, CDR2 SYDVKM. CDR3 length: 14 residues. J was trimmed by 3 bases and V by 5 bases; bases with no gene match: 3. The CDR3 sequence is CASSPQGANEKLFF. The CDR3 DNA reads as TGTGCCAGCAGTCCTCAGGGGGCTAATGAAAAACTGTTTTTT.

This clone came up a few times. This chain joins TRBV2 and TRBJ2-5; 8 nucleotides match TRBD2. After removal of 2 bases from V and 5 bases from J, the junction contained 7 bases not matched to a gene. The CDR3 totals 15 residues. CDR1 and CDR2 (germline): SNHLY, FYNNEI. CDR3 sequence: CASSENSGRGETQYF. The CDR3 DNA reads as TGTGCCAGCAGTGAAAATTCCGGGAGGGGCGAGACCCAGTACTTC.

In DNA form, the CDR3 reads TGTGCCAGCAGCTTGGGTCGGGAGCGGGGAAGCTACGAGCAGTACTTC. It yields the protein CASSLGRERGSYEQYF. V gene TRBV5-5 combines with J gene TRBJ2-7; 7 bases are shared with TRBD2. Germline assignment: CDR1 SGHKS and CDR2 YYEKEE (reference sequence). This CDR3 comprises 16 residues. J was trimmed by 3 bases and V by 0 bases; bases with no gene match: 9.

The genes are TRBV11-2 and TRBJ1-1; D may be TRBD1 (5 bases). The ends were cut back, 7 bases at V and 1 base at J, with 13 bases in the middle. Germline assignment: CDR1 SGHAT and CDR2 FQNNGV. The CDR3 covers 14 residues. The CDR3, as DNA: TGTGCCAGCACCACAAGCGGGGGGAACACTGAAGCTTTCTTT. Amino acids: CASTTSGGNTEAFF.

This chain connects TRBV19 to TRBJ2-7, with 7 bases lining up with TRBD2. The CDR3 has 13 amino acids. Losses at the gene ends were 4 bases for V and 3 bases for J; bases not matched to a gene: 3. Germline values: CDR1 LNHDA, CDR2 SQIVND (reference sequence). The CDR3 loop is CASSSQRGYEQYF. Written as DNA, the CDR3 is TGTGCCAGTAGTAGCCAGCGGGGCTACGAGCAGTACTTC.

This chain uses TRBV5-1 with TRBJ2-3; 9 bases map to TRBD2. J lost 0 bases, V lost 4 bases, and 9 bases had no gene match. The length of the CDR3 is 17 residues. Germline CDR1 reads SGHRS; CDR2 reads YFSETQ. The CDR3: CASSANPSGTSTDTQYF. Here the CDR3 DNA reads TGCGCCAGCAGCGCCAATCCTAGCGGGACTAGCACAGATACGCAGTATTTT.

The CDR3 DNA sequence: TGTGCCAGCAGCAGGACTAGCCTCTACAATGAGCAGTTCTTC. It is translated as CASSRTSLYNEQFF. The chain links TRBV5-6 to TRBJ2-1; 8 nucleotides align to TRBD2. The CDR3 covers 14 residues. V shed 4 bases and J 3 bases; nucleotides not matched to a gene: 3. The germline gives CDR1 SGHDT, CDR2 YYEEEE.

In its sample, this clone was seen a few times. The chain links TRBV4-3 to TRBJ2-7; 10 nucleotides line up with TRBD1. CDR1 LGHNA and CDR2 YSLEER come from the germline V gene. The V and J ends lost 1 base and 8 bases, in that order; junction bases with no gene match: 11. This CDR3 spans 16 amino acids. CDR3 sequence reads: CASSQAATGGDDQQYF. The CDR3 DNA reads as TGCGCCAGCAGCCAAGCCGCGACAGGGGGCGATGATCAGCAGTACTTC.

The count of this clone is one. The rearrangement uses TRBV5-1 and TRBJ2-3, with D maybe TRBD1 (6 bases). V was pared by 2 bases and J by 4 bases, with 8 bases between. Germline lookup yields CDR1 SGHRS and CDR2 YFSETQ. CDR3 length equals 13 residues. The CDR3 region is CASSFGGPDTQYF. The CDR3 nucleotides read TGCGCCAGCAGCTTTGGGGGCCCAGATACGCAGTATTTT.